A single TCR beta chain is shown here with its context. No antigen is known for it. The repertoire was sequenced with immunoSEQ multiplex PCR; TCRdb's copy has only in-frame clones and lacks some. The sample holds around 100,000 clones, roughly nine tenths seen once. These data originate in a study of T cell responses to AZD1222 COVID-19 vaccine. Study findings and constraints: Among the donors, most were white British and more were female, and clonal diversity was possibly underestimated. Reports say nearly half of spike-specific TCRs go after unmutated variant regions.

The TCR originated in an adult in good health. The starting material was peripheral blood, obtained on day 0 of AZD1222 vaccination.

The CDR3 DNA is TGCAGCGCCGGTCGACAGGGAAACTATGGCTACACCTTC. Translated: CSAGRQGNYGYTF. The chain joins TRBV29-1 to TRBJ1-2; TRBD1 matches at 7 bases. The CDR3 is made up of 13 amino acids. With 7 bases clipped from V and 2 bases from J, the junction kept 7 bases outside the gene matches. The germline V gene has CDR1 SQVTM and CDR2 ANQGSEA.